These 4 T cell receptor beta chains were sequenced from one sample in a study of blood T cell repertoires in COVID-19. Method: immunoSEQ multiplex PCR; TCRdb's copy keeps in-frame clones and lacks some. Among approximately 130,000 clones, almost 80% were seen once, and the ten largest hold 20% to 25%. The sample was peripheral blood. Receptors originate from a human donor in a cohort sampled during active COVID-19.

The table lists this clone with a few counts. V and J are TRBV5-1 and TRBJ2-3; D is unresolved. Germline V gives CDR1 SGHRS, CDR2 YFSETQ. This CDR3 comprises 14 residues. V lost 0 bases and J 3 bases, leaving 8 bases between the germline ends. The CDR3 loop reads CASSLALVTDTQYF. The CDR3 DNA sequence: TGCGCCAGCAGCTTGGCCCTAGTTACAGATACGCAGTATTTT.

V and J are TRBV28 and TRBJ1-3; 8 bases align to TRBD1. This CDR3 is 15 amino acids long. Germline CDR1 is MDHEN and CDR2 is SYDVKM. V was clipped by 6 bases and J by 4 bases; unmatched bases: 8. CDR3 residues: CASSFQGAGGNTIYF. CDR3 DNA sequence: TGTGCCAGCAGCTTCCAGGGGGCGGGGGGAAACACCATATATTTT.

This clone was counted a single time. The J gene is TRBJ1-6, the V gene TRBV3-1 (or the pseudogene TRBV3-2); no definite D call. The V end was cut by 1 base, the J end by 10 bases, with 11 bases between. CDR3 size: 14 residues. The V gene's germline CDR1 is LGHDT and CDR2 YNNKEL (reference sequence). CDR3 in amino acids: CASSQVVRFSPLHF. The CDR3 DNA reads as TGTGCCAGCAGCCAAGTAGTGCGCTTCTCACCCCTCCACTTT.

The V gene is TRBV10-3, the J gene TRBJ2-7; D perhaps matches TRBD2 (6 bases). The germline V gene encodes CDR1 ENHRY and CDR2 SYGVKD. Trimming took off 9 bases at V and 6 bases at J, with 18 bases between the two ends. The length of the CDR3 is 13 residues. DNA of the CDR3: TGTGCCATTGGGCTTAGGGACGGGAGCGAGCAGTACTTC. The encoded protein is CAIGLRDGSEQYF.